The T cell receptor beta chain under discussion was sequenced for a study of glioma-infiltrating T cells after dendritic cell vaccination (TCRdb year 2016). As for the study more broadly: A cohort of approximately 15 glioblastoma patients from Phase I and II dendritic cell vaccination trials was included, of whom 9 were newly diagnosed and 6 had recurrent disease. Each patient was given three intradermal dendritic cell vaccine injections, spaced two weeks apart, in the arm below the axilla. The vaccine consisted of monocyte-derived dendritic cells cultured less than eight days with IL-4 and GM-CSF, then pulsed overnight with autologous tumor lysate. Between about 2002 and 2012, the patients were given dendritic cell vaccination pulsed with autologous tumor lysate. Tumor-infiltrating lymphocyte content was quantified and tumor and blood repertoires were compared in dendritic cell-vaccinated glioblastoma patients by deep sequencing of TCR beta CDR3 regions. Survival after dendritic cell vaccination was correlated with TCR sequencing metrics such as TIL content and the overlap between tumor and blood repertoires.

The time point label for this specimen denotes: after dendritic cell vaccination, including at tumor progression/relapse. Patients were selected on the basis of adequate residual fresh-frozen tumor tissue and more than two years of available survival data. None of the glioblastoma patients carried an isocitrate dehydrogenase mutation, although molecular status otherwise varied. PBMC collection took place before vaccination, two weeks after the third vaccination, and at tumor progression if progression occurred. The Qiagen DNeasy Blood extraction Kit was used to extract genomic DNA. The immunoSEQ assay amplified TCRB CDR3 regions from around 2.1 micrograms of genomic DNA, or from all available DNA when less than that amount was available. The multiplex PCR employed 60 forward primers targeting TCR V beta segments and 13 reverse primers targeting J beta segments. To estimate reads per starting template, synthetic control templates were spiked into each sample at limiting dilution. Reads of 87 bp were generated by sequencing on the Illumina HiSeq System. Under the source paper's analysis protocol: PCR and sequencing errors were removed by a nearest neighbor algorithm that merged closely related sequences. TCR overlap was measured as the percentage of unique tumor TCR beta sequences that were also present in the peripheral blood of the same patient. The table was pulled from immuneACCESS by TCRdb, which kept in-frame rearrangements only. Such tables lose some clones; where checked, under half of the loss comes from unresolved V genes, and the rest has no known cause. V and J calls and clone size are given by that table; D and trimming were obtained from the DNA. The sample yields fewer than 30,000 clones; 89% were counted once. The top ten clonotypes cover under 3% of the sample.

What the work shows at the level of the full study, not this receptor alone: Longer time to progression and overall survival after dendritic cell vaccination were predicted by higher estimated pretreatment TIL content. No direct relationship between TCR clonality and survival was found, suggesting a diverse polyclonal response may matter. The response model built on TCR overlap across three groups was characterized as speculative, with prospective validation still needed. The cohort was small and heterogeneous, few patients had complete blood and tumor sets, and even fewer had initial-recurrent tumor pairs.

Regarding this clone: What antigen it recognizes has not been identified. No much larger clone exists at a distance of one base, and base qualities are not known.

The sequencing used blood, collected after dendritic cell vaccination. This TCR came from a human donor with glioblastoma.

The CDR3 reads CASSLLVSGNTIYF. In nucleotide form, the sequence is TGTGCCAGCAGCCTTCTAGTCTCTGGAAACACCATATATTTT. The sequence is built from TRBV7-2 and TRBJ1-3; a confident D gene designation cannot be given. From the cysteine through the phenylalanine, the CDR3 covers 14 amino acids. Only the CDR3 DNA stays, 42 bases, in frame from base 1. The germline V gene gives CDR1 as SGHTA and CDR2 as FQGNSA. Between the V and J ends, shortened by 5 bases and 0 bases respectively, the junction contains 8 bases.